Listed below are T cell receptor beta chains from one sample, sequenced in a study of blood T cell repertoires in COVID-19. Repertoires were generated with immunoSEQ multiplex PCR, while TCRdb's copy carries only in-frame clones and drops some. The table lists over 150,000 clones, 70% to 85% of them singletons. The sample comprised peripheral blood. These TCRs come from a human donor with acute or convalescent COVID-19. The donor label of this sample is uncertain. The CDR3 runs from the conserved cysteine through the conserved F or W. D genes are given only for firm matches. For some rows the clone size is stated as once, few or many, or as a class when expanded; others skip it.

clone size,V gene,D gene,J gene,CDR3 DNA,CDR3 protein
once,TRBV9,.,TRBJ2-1,TGTGCCAGCAGCGCATCATCTGGGGGGTGGGAGCAGTTCTTC,CASSASSGGWEQFF
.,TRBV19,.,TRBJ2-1,TGTGCCAGTAGTATAGGTCTTTACAATGAGCAGTTCTTC,CASSIGLYNEQFF
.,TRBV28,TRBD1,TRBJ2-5,TGTGCCAGCAGCTCAGCCCAGGGGGCGCGGGAGACCCAGTACTTC,CASSSAQGARETQYF
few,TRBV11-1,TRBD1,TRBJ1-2,TGTGCCAGCAGCCGGGACAGGGGCGGGGAGTATGGCTACACCTTC,CASSRDRGGEYGYTF
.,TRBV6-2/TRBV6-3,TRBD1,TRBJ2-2,TGTGCCAGCAGTGCCAGGACAGGGATAACCGGGGAGCTGTTTTTT,CASSARTGITGELFF
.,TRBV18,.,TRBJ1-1,TGTGCCAGCTCACCAGACAGAGACACTGAAGCTTTCTTT,CASSPDRDTEAFF
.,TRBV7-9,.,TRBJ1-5,TGTGCCAGCAGCCCCATATCGGGGCCCCAGCATTTT,CASSPISGPQHF
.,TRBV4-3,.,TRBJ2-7,TGCGCCAGCAGCCCAACCGGGGGTTCTGAACCCTACGAGCAGTACTTC,CASSPTGGSEPYEQYF
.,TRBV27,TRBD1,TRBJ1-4,TGTGCCAGCAGTCCCTACAGGGGGCTGGGGGAAAAACTGTTTTTT,CASSPYRGLGEKLFF
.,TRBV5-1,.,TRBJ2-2,TGCGCCTCAACCGGGACAACGAACACCGGGGAGCTGTTTTTT,CASTGTTNTGELFF
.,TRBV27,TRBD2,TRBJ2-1,TGTGCCAGCAGTGGACTAGCCCAATACAATGAGCAGTTCTTC,CASSGLAQYNEQFF
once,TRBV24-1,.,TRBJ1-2,TGTGCCACCAGTGATCCCCCAGGAAGTGGCTACACCTTC,CATSDPPGSGYTF
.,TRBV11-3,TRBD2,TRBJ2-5,TGTGCCAGCAGCTTAGGTGGGCTAGCGGGAGGACAAGAGACCCAGTACTTC,CASSLGGLAGGQETQYF
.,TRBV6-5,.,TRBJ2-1,TGTGCCAGCAGACTTCGGGGGAGCAATGAGCAGTTCTTC,CASRLRGSNEQFF
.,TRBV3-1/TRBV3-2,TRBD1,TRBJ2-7,TGTGCCAGCAGCCAACCGCCGGGACAGCCGACCTACGAGCAGTACTTC,CASSQPPGQPTYEQYF
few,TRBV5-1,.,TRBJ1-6,TGCGCCAGCAGGTCGGCAGGGGATTTATCTTCACCCCTCCACTTT,CASRSAGDLSSPLHF
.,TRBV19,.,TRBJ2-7,TGTGCCAGTAGTATAGACCCGGGGAGATCCGAGCAGTACTTC,CASSIDPGRSEQYF
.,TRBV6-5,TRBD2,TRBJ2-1,TGTGCCTCGGGGGGGATTTCCTACAATGAGCAGTTCTTC,CASGGISYNEQFF
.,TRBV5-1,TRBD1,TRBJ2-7,TGCGCCAGCAGCTTGGTTCGACAGGGCGGTCGCCACGAGCAGTACTTC,CASSLVRQGGRHEQYF
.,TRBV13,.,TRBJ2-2,TGTGCCAGCAGCTCCTACACCGGGGAGCTGTTTTTT,CASSSYTGELFF
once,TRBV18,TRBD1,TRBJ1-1,TGTGCCAGCTCACTCGACAGGGGGAACACTGAAGCTTTCTTT,CASSLDRGNTEAFF
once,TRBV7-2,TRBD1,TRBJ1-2,TGTGCCAGCAGCTCTAGACCACAGGGGACGAGGGGCTACACCTTC,CASSSRPQGTRGYTF
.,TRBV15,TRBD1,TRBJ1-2,TGTGCCACCAGCAGAAGACAGGGACGGCTCTATGGCTACACCTTC,CATSRRQGRLYGYTF
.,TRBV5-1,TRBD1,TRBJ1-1,TGCGCCAGCAGCGAGGGACAGGGGACCACTGAAGCTTTCTTT,CASSEGQGTTEAFF
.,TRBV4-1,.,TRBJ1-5,TGCGCCAGCAGCCAAGAAGGAGGGCTAGGCAGTCAGCCCCAGCATTTT,CASSQEGGLGSQPQHF
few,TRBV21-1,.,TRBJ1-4,TGTGCCAGCAGCACCCTAGGGACAGGGGTCGGAACTAATGAAAAACTGTTTTTT,CASSTLGTGVGTNEKLFF
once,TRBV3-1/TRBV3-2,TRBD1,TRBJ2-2,TGTGCCAGCGGACAGGGCGCGACCGGGGAGCTGTTTTTT,CASGQGATGELFF
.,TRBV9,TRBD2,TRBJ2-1,TGTGCCAGCAGCGCATGGACTAGCTCCTACAATGAGCAGTTCTTC,CASSAWTSSYNEQFF
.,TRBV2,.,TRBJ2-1,TGTGCCAGCAGTGTAGCCGGACTCCTCTCCGATGAGCAGTTCTTC,CASSVAGLLSDEQFF
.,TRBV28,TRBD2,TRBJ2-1,TGTGCCAGCAGTTCCGTGACTAGCGGGAGGAATGAGCAGTTCTTC,CASSSVTSGRNEQFF
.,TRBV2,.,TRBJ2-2,TGTGCCAGCAGTGAGACAGCGGGCACGGTCGGGGAGCTGTTTTTT,CASSETAGTVGELFF
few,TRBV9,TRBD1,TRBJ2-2,TGTGCCAGCAGCGTGGGACAGCTGACCACCGGGGAGCTGTTTTTT,CASSVGQLTTGELFF
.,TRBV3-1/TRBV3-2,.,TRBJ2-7,TGTGCCAGCAGCCAAGATTCGCGCCCAAGCTCCTACGAGCAGTACTTC,CASSQDSRPSSYEQYF
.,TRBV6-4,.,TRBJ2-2,TGTGCCAGCAGTGAACGAGCGGGGAACACCGGGGAGCTGTTTTTT,CASSERAGNTGELFF
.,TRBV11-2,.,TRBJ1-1,TGTGCCAGCAGCTTAGAGGCTGTGTACACTGAAGCTTTCTTT,CASSLEAVYTEAFF
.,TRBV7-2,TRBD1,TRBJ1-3,TGTGCCAGCAGCTTAGCTGGGACAGACTCTGGAAACACCATATATTTT,CASSLAGTDSGNTIYF
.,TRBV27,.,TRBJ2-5,TGTGCCAGCAGTTTACTGAGGTCCCAAGAGACCCAGTACTTC,CASSLLRSQETQYF
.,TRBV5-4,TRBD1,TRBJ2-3,TGTGCCAGCAGCTGGGGCGGGGACAGGGGCACAGATACGCAGTATTTT,CASSWGGDRGTDTQYF
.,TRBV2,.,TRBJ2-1,TGTGCCAGCAGTGTGGGCAGCTCCTACAATGAGCAGTTCTTC,CASSVGSSYNEQFF
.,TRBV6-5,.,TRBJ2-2,TGTGCCAGCAGCCGAACAGGGACCGGGGAGCTGTTTTTT,CASSRTGTGELFF